The rows below give T cell receptor beta chains drawn from one sample of a study of blood T cell repertoires in COVID-19. The protocol was immunoSEQ multiplex PCR, while the TCRdb copy is restricted to in-frame clones and leaves out a portion. Among 200,000 to 300,000 clones, just under 85% were seen once, and the ten largest hold around 4%. The source material was peripheral blood. These receptors were taken from a man aged 45-65 years with acute or convalescent COVID-19. Both conserved end residues are part of each CDR3. Each record gives: V gene, J gene, CDR3 length, CDR3 protein.

v_call: TRBV28
j_call: TRBJ1-1
cdr3_length: 11
cdr3_aa: CASSPDREAFF

v_call: TRBV7-2
j_call: TRBJ1-5
cdr3_length: 17
cdr3_aa: CASSLVGTVNSNQPQHF

v_call: TRBV7-9
j_call: TRBJ1-6
cdr3_length: 14
cdr3_aa: CASSLATGNSPLHF

v_call: TRBV5-8
j_call: TRBJ1-2
cdr3_length: 14
cdr3_aa: CASSLGQINYGYTF

v_call: TRBV3-1/TRBV3-2
j_call: TRBJ1-2
cdr3_length: 17
cdr3_aa: CASSQGIQGTHARGYTF

v_call: TRBV7-3
j_call: TRBJ2-2
cdr3_length: 17
cdr3_aa: CASSLGRAGLNTGELFF

v_call: TRBV10-3
j_call: TRBJ1-1
cdr3_length: 13
cdr3_aa: CAIKTTGGNEAFF

v_call: TRBV5-1
j_call: TRBJ2-5
cdr3_length: 15
cdr3_aa: CASSLGTGRQETQYF

v_call: TRBV11-3
j_call: TRBJ2-1
cdr3_length: 15
cdr3_aa: CASSGLAGTNNEQFF

v_call: TRBV27
j_call: TRBJ2-1
cdr3_length: 15
cdr3_aa: CASSSLGGRLNEQFF

v_call: TRBV5-5
j_call: TRBJ2-7
cdr3_length: 16
cdr3_aa: CASSLAPSGSTYEQYF

v_call: TRBV6-2/TRBV6-3
j_call: TRBJ2-1
cdr3_length: 15
cdr3_aa: CASSNQGGRYNEQFF

v_call: TRBV6-6
j_call: TRBJ2-1
cdr3_length: 15
cdr3_aa: CASSTGQGYPNEQFF

v_call: TRBV3-1/TRBV3-2
j_call: TRBJ1-5
cdr3_length: 13
cdr3_aa: CASSQGLNQPQHF

v_call: TRBV27
j_call: TRBJ1-5
cdr3_length: 15
cdr3_aa: CASGMSRGPYQPQHF

v_call: TRBV15
j_call: TRBJ1-4
cdr3_length: 14
cdr3_aa: CATSGDREPEKLFF

v_call: TRBV12-5
j_call: TRBJ1-6
cdr3_length: 15
cdr3_aa: CASGFTTGDNSPLHF

v_call: TRBV6-4
j_call: TRBJ2-5
cdr3_length: 18
cdr3_aa: CASSGHETTGDIQETQYF

v_call: TRBV5-1
j_call: TRBJ2-7
cdr3_length: 15
cdr3_aa: CASSSSGTGTYEQYF

v_call: TRBV9
j_call: TRBJ2-7
cdr3_length: 17
cdr3_aa: CASSVAPEGSRSYEQYF

v_call: TRBV4-1
j_call: TRBJ1-2
cdr3_length: 16
cdr3_aa: CASSQPIDSGNYGYTF

v_call: TRBV5-1
j_call: TRBJ2-1
cdr3_length: 17
cdr3_aa: CASSSTQGFSALNEQFF

v_call: TRBV19
j_call: TRBJ2-7
cdr3_length: 14
cdr3_aa: CATPESGIRYEQYF

v_call: TRBV25-1
j_call: TRBJ1-2
cdr3_length: 14
cdr3_aa: CASSVTGSFYGYTF

v_call: TRBV24-1
j_call: TRBJ2-5
cdr3_length: 15
cdr3_aa: CATSVQGGPGETQYF

v_call: TRBV19
j_call: TRBJ1-4
cdr3_length: 13
cdr3_aa: CATTDRVNEKLFF

v_call: TRBV19
j_call: TRBJ1-2
cdr3_length: 14
cdr3_aa: CASSIFAKLYGYTF

v_call: TRBV7-2
j_call: TRBJ2-5
cdr3_length: 13
cdr3_aa: CASSSTAQETQYF

v_call: TRBV11-2
j_call: TRBJ1-1
cdr3_length: 15
cdr3_aa: CASSLAQQGLTEAFF

v_call: TRBV11-2
j_call: TRBJ2-7
cdr3_length: 14
cdr3_aa: CASSFPGQNYEQYF

v_call: TRBV27
j_call: TRBJ1-1
cdr3_length: 13
cdr3_aa: CASSLSGTAQAFF

v_call: TRBV9
j_call: TRBJ2-1
cdr3_length: 15
cdr3_aa: CASSVAGGTYNEQFF

v_call: TRBV3-1/TRBV3-2
j_call: TRBJ2-3
cdr3_length: 14
cdr3_aa: CASLKGGETDTQYF

v_call: TRBV4-1
j_call: TRBJ2-1
cdr3_length: 16
cdr3_aa: CASSLSGGASYNEQFF

v_call: TRBV7-6
j_call: TRBJ1-1
cdr3_length: 15
cdr3_aa: CASSNTGVGDGEAFF

v_call: TRBV11-1
j_call: TRBJ2-7
cdr3_length: 12
cdr3_aa: CASSFRAYEQYF

v_call: TRBV5-1
j_call: TRBJ2-1
cdr3_length: 14
cdr3_aa: CASSLRLAPNEQFF

v_call: TRBV27
j_call: TRBJ2-7
cdr3_length: 16
cdr3_aa: CASSLSGQGNSYEQYF

v_call: TRBV15
j_call: TRBJ1-3
cdr3_length: 15
cdr3_aa: CATSRDRGIGNTIYF

v_call: TRBV5-6
j_call: TRBJ1-3
cdr3_length: 11
cdr3_aa: CASSTGITIYF

v_call: TRBV6-2/TRBV6-3
j_call: TRBJ2-2
cdr3_length: 16
cdr3_aa: CASSPDRGPGTGELFF

v_call: TRBV2
j_call: TRBJ2-7
cdr3_length: 13
cdr3_aa: CASGQVSSYEQYF

v_call: TRBV6-6
j_call: TRBJ1-6
cdr3_length: 15
cdr3_aa: CASRRDSSYNSPLHF

v_call: TRBV27
j_call: TRBJ1-4
cdr3_length: 12
cdr3_aa: CASQTGGEKLFF

v_call: TRBV11-2
j_call: TRBJ2-1
cdr3_length: 16
cdr3_aa: CASSLGGPDPYNEQFF

v_call: TRBV6-5
j_call: TRBJ2-7
cdr3_length: 14
cdr3_aa: CASRIYQATYEQYF

v_call: TRBV2
j_call: TRBJ1-1
cdr3_length: 16
cdr3_aa: CASSARGGEWNTEAFF

v_call: TRBV27
j_call: TRBJ1-1
cdr3_length: 15
cdr3_aa: CASSPGTGANTEAFF

v_call: TRBV14
j_call: TRBJ1-2
cdr3_length: 13
cdr3_aa: CASSQRTGNGYTF

v_call: TRBV5-8
j_call: TRBJ1-2
cdr3_length: 15
cdr3_aa: CASSLLGGDDHGYTF

v_call: TRBV27
j_call: TRBJ2-7
cdr3_length: 15
cdr3_aa: CASSFRAQGRDEQYF

v_call: TRBV19
j_call: TRBJ2-1
cdr3_length: 17
cdr3_aa: CASSASAGGRSYNEQFF